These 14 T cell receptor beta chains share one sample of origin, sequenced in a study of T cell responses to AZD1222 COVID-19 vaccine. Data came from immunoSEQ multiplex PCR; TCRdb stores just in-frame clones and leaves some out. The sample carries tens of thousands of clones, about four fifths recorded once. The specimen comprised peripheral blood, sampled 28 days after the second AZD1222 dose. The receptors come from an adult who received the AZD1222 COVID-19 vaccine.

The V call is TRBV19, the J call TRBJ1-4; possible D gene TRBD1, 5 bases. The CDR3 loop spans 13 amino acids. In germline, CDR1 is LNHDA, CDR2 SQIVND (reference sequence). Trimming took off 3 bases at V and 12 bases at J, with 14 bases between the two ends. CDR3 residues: CASSISSGGELFF. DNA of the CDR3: TGTGCCAGTAGTATCTCTTCGGGGGGAGAACTGTTTTTT. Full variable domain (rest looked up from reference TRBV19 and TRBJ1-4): DGGITQSPKYLFRKEGQNVTLSCEQNLNHDAMYWYRQDPGQGLRLIYYSQIVNDFQKGDIAEGYSVSREKKESFPLTVTSAQKNPTAFYLCASSISSGGELFFGSGTQLSVL.

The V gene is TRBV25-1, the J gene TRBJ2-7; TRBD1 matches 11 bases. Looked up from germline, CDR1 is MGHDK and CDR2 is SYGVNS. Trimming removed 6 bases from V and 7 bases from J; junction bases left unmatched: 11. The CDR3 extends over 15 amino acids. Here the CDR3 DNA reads TGTGCCAGCAGAAGGGACGGACAGGGGGCGGGTGAGCAGTACTTC. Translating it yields CASRRDGQGAGEQYF.

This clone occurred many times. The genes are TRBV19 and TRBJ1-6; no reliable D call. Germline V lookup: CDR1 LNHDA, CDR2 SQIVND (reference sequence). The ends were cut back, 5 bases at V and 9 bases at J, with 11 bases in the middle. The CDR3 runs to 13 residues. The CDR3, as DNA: TGTGCCAGTAGTCCCGGCGGAAGTTCACCCCTCCACTTT. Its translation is CASSPGGSSPLHF.

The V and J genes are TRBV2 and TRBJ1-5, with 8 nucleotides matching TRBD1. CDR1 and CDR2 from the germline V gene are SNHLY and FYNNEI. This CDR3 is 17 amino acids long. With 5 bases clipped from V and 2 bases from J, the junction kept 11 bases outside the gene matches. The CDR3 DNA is TGTGCCAGCAGTACCGGACAGGGAGGTTTGGGCAATCAGCCCCAGCATTTT. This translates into CASSTGQGGLGNQPQHF.

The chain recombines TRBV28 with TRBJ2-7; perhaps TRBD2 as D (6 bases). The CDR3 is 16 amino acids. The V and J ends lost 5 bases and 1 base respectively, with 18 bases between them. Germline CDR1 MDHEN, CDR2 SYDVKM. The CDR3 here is CASSPHSGVISYEQYF. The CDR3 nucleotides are TGTGCCAGCAGTCCCCATAGCGGAGTAATATCCTACGAGCAGTACTTC. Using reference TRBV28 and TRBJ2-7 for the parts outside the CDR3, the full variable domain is DVKVTQSSRYLVKRTGEKVFLECVQDMDHENMFWYRQDPGLGLRLIYFSYDVKMKEKGDIPEGYSVSREKKERFSLILESASTNQTSMYLCASSPHSGVISYEQYFGPGTRLTVT.

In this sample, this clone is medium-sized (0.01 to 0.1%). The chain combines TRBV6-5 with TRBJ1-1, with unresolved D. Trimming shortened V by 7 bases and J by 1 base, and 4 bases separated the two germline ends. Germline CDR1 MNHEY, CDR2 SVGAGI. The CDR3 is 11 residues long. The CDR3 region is CASTKNTEAFF. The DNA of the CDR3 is TGTGCCAGCACGAAGAACACTGAAGCTTTCTTT.

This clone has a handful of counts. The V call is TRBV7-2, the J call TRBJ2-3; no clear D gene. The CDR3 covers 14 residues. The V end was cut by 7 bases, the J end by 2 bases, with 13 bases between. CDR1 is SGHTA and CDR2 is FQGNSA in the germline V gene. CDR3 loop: CASKDGVYTDTQYF. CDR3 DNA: TGTGCCAGCAAGGATGGTGTTTACACAGATACGCAGTATTTT.

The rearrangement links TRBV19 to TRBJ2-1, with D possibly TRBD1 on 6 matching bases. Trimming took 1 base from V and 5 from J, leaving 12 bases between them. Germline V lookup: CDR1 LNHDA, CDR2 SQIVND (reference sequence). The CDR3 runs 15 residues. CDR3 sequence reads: CASSIGQVKDNEQFF. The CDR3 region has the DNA TGTGCCAGTAGTATAGGACAGGTGAAGGACAATGAGCAGTTCTTC.

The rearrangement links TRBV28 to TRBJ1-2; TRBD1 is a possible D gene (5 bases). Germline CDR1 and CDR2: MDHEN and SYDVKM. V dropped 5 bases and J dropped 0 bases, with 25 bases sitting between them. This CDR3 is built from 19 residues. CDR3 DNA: TGTGCCAGCAGTCGGGGCGACCCCGACTACATTGCCACTAACTATGGCTACACCTTC. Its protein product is CASSRGDPDYIATNYGYTF.

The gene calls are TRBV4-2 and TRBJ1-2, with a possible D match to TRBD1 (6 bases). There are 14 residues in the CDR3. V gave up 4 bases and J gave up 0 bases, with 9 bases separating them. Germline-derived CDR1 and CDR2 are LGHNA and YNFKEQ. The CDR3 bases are TGTGCCAGCAGCCGGGACATAGCTAACTATGGCTACACCTTC. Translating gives CASSRDIANYGYTF.

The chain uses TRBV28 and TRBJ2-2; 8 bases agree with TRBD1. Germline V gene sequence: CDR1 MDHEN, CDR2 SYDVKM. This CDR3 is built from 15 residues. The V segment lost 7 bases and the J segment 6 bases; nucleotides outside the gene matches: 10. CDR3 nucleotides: TGTGCCAGCAAGGACAGGGTCGTTGGTCCCGGGGAGCTGTTTTTT. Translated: CASKDRVVGPGELFF.

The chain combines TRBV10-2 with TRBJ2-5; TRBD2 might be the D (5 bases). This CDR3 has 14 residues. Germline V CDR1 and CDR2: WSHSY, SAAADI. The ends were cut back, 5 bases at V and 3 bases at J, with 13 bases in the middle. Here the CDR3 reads CASSNLDFKETQYF. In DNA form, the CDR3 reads TGCGCCAGCAGTAACCTGGACTTTAAAGAGACCCAGTACTTC.

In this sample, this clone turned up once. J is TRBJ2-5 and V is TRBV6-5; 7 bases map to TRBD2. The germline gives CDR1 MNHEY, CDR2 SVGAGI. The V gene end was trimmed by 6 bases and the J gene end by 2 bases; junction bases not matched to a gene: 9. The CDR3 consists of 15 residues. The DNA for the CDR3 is TGTGCCAGCAGGAGGGCGGGGGACCGACAAGAGACCCAGTACTTC. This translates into CASRRAGDRQETQYF.

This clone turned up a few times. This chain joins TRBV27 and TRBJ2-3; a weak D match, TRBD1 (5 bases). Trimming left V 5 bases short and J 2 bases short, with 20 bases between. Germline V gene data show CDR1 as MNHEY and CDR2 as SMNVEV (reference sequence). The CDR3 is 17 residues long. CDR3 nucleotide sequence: TGTGCCAGCAGTAAATATAGGGCGGTGGGGCTCACAGATACGCAGTATTTT. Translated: CASSKYRAVGLTDTQYF.